The subject of this entry is one T cell receptor beta chain. The target antigen is unknown. This sample also contains other DNA sequences that code for the same CDR3. The germline CDR1 and CDR2 sequences are SGHTA and FQGNSA. The CDR3 length is 15 residues. Trimming pared 5 bases from V and 0 bases from J, leaving 13 bases between. This entry comes from a study of beta chain features in type 1 diabetes. Study results and limitations: Whether TCRB rearrangement is influenced by HLA type was left unresolved in this analysis. Amplification by PCR could prefer shorter templates, with the same effect in patients and controls.

Sequencing targeted expressed TCRB transcripts, as all isolated RNA had been reverse transcribed. Clones were read by immunoSEQ multiplex PCR, and TCRdb kept only the in-frame ones, dropping some. The profile shows about 900,000 clones, 15% to 20% of them singletons. The sequence derives from a young woman in good health. What was sequenced was naive CD4+ T cells from blood. The rearrangement links TRBV7-2 to TRBJ1-2, with D possibly being TRBD1 (5 bases). CDR3 coding DNA: TGTGCCAGCAGCCGGGGAGGGACGGCTAACTATGGCTACACCTTC. Translating it yields CASSRGGTANYGYTF.